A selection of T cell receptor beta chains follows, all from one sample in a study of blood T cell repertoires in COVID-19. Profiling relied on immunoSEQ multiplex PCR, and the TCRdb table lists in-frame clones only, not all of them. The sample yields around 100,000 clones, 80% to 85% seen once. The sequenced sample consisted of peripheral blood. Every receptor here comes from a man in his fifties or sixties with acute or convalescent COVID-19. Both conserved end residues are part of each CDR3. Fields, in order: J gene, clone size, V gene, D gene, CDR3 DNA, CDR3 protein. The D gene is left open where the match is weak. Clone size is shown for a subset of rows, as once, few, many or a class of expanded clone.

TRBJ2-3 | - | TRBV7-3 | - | TGTGCCAGCAGCGACCCCGGAGGGGAAGATACGCAGTATTTT | CASSDPGGEDTQYF
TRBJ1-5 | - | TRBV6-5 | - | TGTGCCAGCAACCCCAGGGATCGCGGTAATCAGCCCCAGCATTTT | CASNPRDRGNQPQHF
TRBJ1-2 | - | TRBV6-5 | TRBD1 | TGTGCCAGCAGTCTGGGGGACAGGGGACACAATGGCTACACCTTC | CASSLGDRGHNGYTF
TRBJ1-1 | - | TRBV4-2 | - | TGTGCCAGCAGCCAACCCCGGGTGGAGTACACTGAAGCTTTCTTT | CASSQPRVEYTEAFF
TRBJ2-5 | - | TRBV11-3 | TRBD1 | TGTGCCAGCAGCGTCGGGACAGGGGGGACCCAGTACTTC | CASSVGTGGTQYF
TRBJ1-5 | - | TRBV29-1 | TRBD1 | TGCAGCGTCGGACAGGGAATCCTGGGCAATCAGCCCCAGCATTTT | CSVGQGILGNQPQHF
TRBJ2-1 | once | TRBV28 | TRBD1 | TGTGCCAGCAGGGGGACAGGGAACTCCTACAATGAGCAGTTCTTC | CASRGTGNSYNEQFF
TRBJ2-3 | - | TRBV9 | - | TGTGCCAGCAGCCTCACAGGCACAGATACGCAGTATTTT | CASSLTGTDTQYF
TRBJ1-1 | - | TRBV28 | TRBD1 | TGTGCCAGCATTCCTTCTCCAGGACAGGGTTTCGGGGTCACTGAAGCTTTCTTT | CASIPSPGQGFGVTEAFF
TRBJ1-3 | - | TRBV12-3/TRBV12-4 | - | TGTGCCAGCAGTCGTGGAAACACCATATATTTT | CASSRGNTIYF
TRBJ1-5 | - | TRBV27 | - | TGTGCCAGCAGAGTAGCCGGGGGGAGGGAGCCCCAGCATTTT | CASRVAGGREPQHF
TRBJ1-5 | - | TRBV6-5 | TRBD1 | TGTGCCAGCAGTATCCGGGACAGGAGAAATTTT | CASSIRDRRNF
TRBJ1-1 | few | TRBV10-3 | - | TGTGCCATCAGTGAGTCCGCAGCGGGGACTGAAGCTTTCTTT | CAISESAAGTEAFF
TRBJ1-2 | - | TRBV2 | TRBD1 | TGTGCCAGCAACTACAGGGGGCTCAACTATGGCTACACCTTC | CASNYRGLNYGYTF
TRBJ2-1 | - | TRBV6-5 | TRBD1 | TGTGCCAGCAGCTCCACAGGGGATGAGCAGTTCTTC | CASSSTGDEQFF
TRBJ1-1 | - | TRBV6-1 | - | TGTGCCAGCAGTGAAAACGGGGACACTGAAGCTTTCTTT | CASSENGDTEAFF
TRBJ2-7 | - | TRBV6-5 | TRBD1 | TGTGCCAGCAGCCCCGGGACAGGGTCAAACGAGCAGTACTTC | CASSPGTGSNEQYF
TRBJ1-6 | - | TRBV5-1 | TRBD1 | TGCGCCAGCAGCCGACAGGACAGGGGCGGAGGACCCCTCCACTTT | CASSRQDRGGGPLHF
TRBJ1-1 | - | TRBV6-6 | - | TGTGCCAGCAGTTACTTAGGGGGGAACACTGAAGCTTTCTTT | CASSYLGGNTEAFF
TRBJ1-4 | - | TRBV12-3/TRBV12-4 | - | TGTGCCAGCAGTTTTACGGGGGAAAAACTGTTTTTT | CASSFTGEKLFF
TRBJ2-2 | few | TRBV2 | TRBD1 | TGTGCCAGCACAGGACAGGGGGCCGGGGAGCTGTTTTTT | CASTGQGAGELFF
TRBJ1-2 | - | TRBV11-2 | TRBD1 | TGTGCCAGCAGCAATACGGGACAGGAGTTTTATGGCTACACCTTC | CASSNTGQEFYGYTF
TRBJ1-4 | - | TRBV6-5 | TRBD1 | TGTGCCAGCAGTTACGAAGGGACAGGGGATGAAAAACTGTTTTTT | CASSYEGTGDEKLFF
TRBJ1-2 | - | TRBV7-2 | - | TGTGCCAGCAGCTTAGCGGCAGGGTCTGGCTACACCTTC | CASSLAAGSGYTF
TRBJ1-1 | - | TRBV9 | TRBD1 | TGTGCCAGCAGCGTAGGAGGGGGCGATATGACTGAAGCTTTCTTT | CASSVGGGDMTEAFF
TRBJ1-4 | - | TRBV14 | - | TGTGCCACCCAGGGAGGACCTAATGAAAAACTGTTTTTT | CATQGGPNEKLFF
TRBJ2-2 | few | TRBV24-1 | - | TGTGCCACCAATACAGGGTGGACCGGGGAGCTGTTTTTT | CATNTGWTGELFF
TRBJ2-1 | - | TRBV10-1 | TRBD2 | TGCGCCAGCAGTGAGTCCCCTAGCGGGGGCTACAATGAGCAGTTCTTC | CASSESPSGGYNEQFF
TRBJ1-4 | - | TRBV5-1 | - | TGCGCCAGCAGCGAGGACAGCACTAATGAAAAACTGTTTTTT | CASSEDSTNEKLFF
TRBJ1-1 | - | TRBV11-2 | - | TGTGCCAGCAGCTTACTCTGGCGGTCCGAAGCTTTCTTT | CASSLLWRSEAFF
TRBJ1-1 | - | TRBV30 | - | TGTGCCTGGAGTGTAAGGGGCAACACTGAAGCTTTCTTT | CAWSVRGNTEAFF
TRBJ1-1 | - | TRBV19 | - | TGTGCCAGTAACCTCAGGGCCATGAACACTGAAGCTTTCTTT | CASNLRAMNTEAFF
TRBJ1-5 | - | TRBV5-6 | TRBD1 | TGTGCCAGCAGCTTGTGGGGACAGGGGAACAATCAGCCCCAGCATTTT | CASSLWGQGNNQPQHF
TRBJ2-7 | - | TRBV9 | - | TGTGCCAGCAGCGTAGCGGGGGACCCGAGCTCCTACGAGCAGTACTTC | CASSVAGDPSSYEQYF
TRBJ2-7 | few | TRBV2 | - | TGTGCCAGCAGGGACAGTAGGGGCGAGCAGTACTTC | CASRDSRGEQYF
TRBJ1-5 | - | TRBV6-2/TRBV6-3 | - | TGTGCCAGCAGTACAGAAGATCAGCCCCAGCATTTT | CASSTEDQPQHF
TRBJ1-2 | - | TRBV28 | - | TGTGCCAGTCGGCCAGGCTTACATAACTATGGCTACACCTTC | CASRPGLHNYGYTF
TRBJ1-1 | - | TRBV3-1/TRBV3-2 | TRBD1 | TGTGCCAGCAGCCAAGATGGGGCAGGGGGTAGGTGGACTGAAGCTTTCTTT | CASSQDGAGGRWTEAFF
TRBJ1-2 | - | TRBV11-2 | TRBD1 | TGTGCCAGCTCCACAGGGGGAGGAGGCTACACCTTC | CASSTGGGGYTF
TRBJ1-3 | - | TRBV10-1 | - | TGCGCCAGCAGCCCGGGACATCAGACTGGAAACACCATATATTTT | CASSPGHQTGNTIYF
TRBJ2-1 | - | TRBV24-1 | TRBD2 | TGTGCCACCAGTGACGGTAGCGGGAATGAGCAGTTCTTC | CATSDGSGNEQFF
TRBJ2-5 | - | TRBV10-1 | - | TGCGCCAGCAGTGAAAAGCCGCAAGAGACCCAGTACTTC | CASSEKPQETQYF
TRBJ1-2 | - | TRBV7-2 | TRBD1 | TGTGCCAGCAGCTCCGCCGGGACAGGGAACTATGGCTACACCTTC | CASSSAGTGNYGYTF
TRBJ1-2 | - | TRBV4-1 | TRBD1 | TGCGCCAGCAGCCCCGGGACAGGGGGCGGCTATGGCTACACCTTC | CASSPGTGGGYGYTF
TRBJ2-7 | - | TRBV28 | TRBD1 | TGTGCCATCCGGGACAGCACCTACGAGCAGTACTTC | CAIRDSTYEQYF
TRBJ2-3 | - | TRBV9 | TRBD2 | TGTGCCAGCAGCGTAGGGGAGGGTGGCACAGATACGCAGTATTTT | CASSVGEGGTDTQYF
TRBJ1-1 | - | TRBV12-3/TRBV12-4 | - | TGTGCCAGCAGTTTAGGGAGGTTAGAGGCTTTCTTT | CASSLGRLEAFF
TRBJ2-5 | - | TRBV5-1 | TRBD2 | TGCGCCAGCAGCGCCCAAGCGGGGGGTGGAGAGACCCAGTACTTC | CASSAQAGGGETQYF
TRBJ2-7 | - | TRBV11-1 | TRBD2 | TGTGCCAGCAGCCCCCCTGGACTAGTTAACGAGCAGTACTTC | CASSPPGLVNEQYF
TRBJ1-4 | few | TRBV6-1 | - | TGTGCCAGCAGTGAAGGGGCTGCGCTTTCTAATGAAAAACTGTTTTTT | CASSEGAALSNEKLFF
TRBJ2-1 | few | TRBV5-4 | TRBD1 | TGTGCCAGCAGCTTGGCAGGGGGCTACTACAATGAGCAGTTCTTC | CASSLAGGYYNEQFF
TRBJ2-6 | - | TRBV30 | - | TGTGCCTGGAGTGTACCAGGGATTACCAACGTCCTGACTTTC | CAWSVPGITNVLTF
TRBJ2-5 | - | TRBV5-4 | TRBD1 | TGTGCCAGCAGCTTGGCGACCGGGACAGGGGTGCAAGAGACCCAGTACTTC | CASSLATGTGVQETQYF
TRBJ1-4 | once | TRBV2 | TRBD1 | TGTGCCAGCAGCGGGACAGGGGGCGCGGAGGAAAAACTGTTTTTT | CASSGTGGAEEKLFF
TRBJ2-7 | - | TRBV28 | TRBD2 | TGTGCCAGCAGCCCTTTTGAGCGGGGGAACTACGAGCAGTACTTC | CASSPFERGNYEQYF
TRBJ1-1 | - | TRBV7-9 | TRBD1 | TGTGCCAGCAGCTTAGGGACAGGGGGGAACACTGAAGCTTTCTTT | CASSLGTGGNTEAFF
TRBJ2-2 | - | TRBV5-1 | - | TGCGCCAGCAGCTTGAAATGGGAGGCGGGCACCGGGGAGCTGTTTTTT | CASSLKWEAGTGELFF
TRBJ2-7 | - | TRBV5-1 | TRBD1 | TGCGCCAGCACAGGACAGGGATATCCCTACGAGCAGTACTTC | CASTGQGYPYEQYF